Many counts were recorded for the clone carrying this T cell receptor beta chain. Amplification of TCR beta CDR3 regions was performed using RNA transcripts as template. TCR CDR3 regions were first amplified by RT-PCR with HTBI primers. TCRdb recomputed calls from the multiplex PCR reads with MiXCR, one row per CDR3 protein. The sample holds hundreds of thousands of distinct CDR3 sequences, approximately 20% seen once. V was shortened by 4 bases and J by 7 bases, with 10 bases between the two germline ends. Germline CDR1 and CDR2: GTSNPN and SVGIG (reference sequence). The CDR3 runs 11 residues. With duration under 3 months, ophthalmopathy was active: Clinical Activity Score at least 3, NOSPECS at least 4. Reasons for excluding patients were uncontrolled infection, other autoimmune disease, pregnancy or lactation. The diagnostic basis comprised clinical symptoms, serum thyroxine and TRAb, thyroid ultrasound and orbital computed tomography.

The sample originates from a study of T cells in Graves' hyperthyroidism and ophthalmopathy. Sequenced sample: blood. The receptor's source is a man aged 35-49 years with Graves' ophthalmopathy. The gene calls are TRBV30 and TRBJ1-1, with TRBD1 as a possible D gene (6 bases). CDR3 DNA: TGTGCCTGGAATACAGGGCTTGAAGCTTTCTTT. Translating it yields CAWNTGLEAFF.